The subject of this entry is one TCR beta chain. The antigen is not known. The study ran its PCR with 60 Vbeta and 13 Jbeta primers. Profiled with immunoSEQ multiplex PCR; TCRdb holds only in-frame clones, not every one. The data include roughly 120,000 clones; the top ten clones carry 2.2%. This record comes from a study of cytomegalovirus exposure and HLA in healthy donors. The wider study: Assignment to the Caucasian-associated ancestry cluster applied to around 76% of the approximately 420 genotyped donors. Overall study findings and caveats: As was reported, the HLA-A and HLA-B alleles of most subjects were accurately predicted from TCR beta sequences. Later work showed greater clonal expansion in HLA-associated TCR beta chains than in equally common others.

CDR3 size: 15 residues. The junction had 4 bases not matched to a gene; V was cut back by 3 bases and J by 1 base. Germline CDR1 KGHSH, CDR2 LQKENI. The sample comprised PBMCs. The sequence came from a middle-aged man in good health and CMV-seronegative. The rearrangement links TRBV18 to TRBJ1-1; 8 bases agree with TRBD1. The CDR3 bases are TGTGCCAGCTCACCGGTCACAGGGGGGAACACTGAAGCTTTCTTT. Translation gives CASSPVTGGNTEAFF.